This note documents a single TCR beta chain sequence. Its antigen is not identified. This table comes from immunoSEQ multiplex PCR, and its TCRdb copy is limited to in-frame clones, with some not included. In the table there are about 250,000 clones, about 87% of which are singletons. V dropped 4 bases and J dropped 2; count of bases not matched to a gene: 9. The CDR3 is made up of 16 amino acids. Germline V gene data show CDR1 as MNHEY and CDR2 as SVGAGI. The treatment denotes: approximately 18 received Ad26.COV2.S at low or high dose, single or two shots; roughly five received placebo; per-sample allocation not given. Samples came from day 63 after the first vaccine or placebo injection. This specimen comes from a study of Ad26.COV2.S vaccination and SARS-CoV-2 variants. As for the study in general: Ad26.COV2.S shots went into the muscle once or twice, 56 days apart. Study-wide results and limits: Placebo recipients had lower spike-specific TCR breadth than vaccine recipients.

The sequencing here drew on peripheral blood, taken in a trial of Ad26.COV2.S vaccine versus placebo. This receptor was obtained from a person between 18 and 65 years old who received the Ad26.COV2.S COVID-19 vaccine or a placebo. The chain is built from TRBV6-5 and TRBJ2-3; TRBD2 aligns across 7 bases. Written as DNA, the CDR3 is TGTGCCAGCAGTTCGCTCGCTAGCGGTTACACAGATACGCAGTATTTT. This translates into CASSSLASGYTDTQYF.